The present T cell receptor (beta chain) was sequenced within a study of immune evolution from preneoplasia to lung adenocarcinoma. Findings and limits, study-wide: Later-stage lesions appeared to have more T cells, more diversity, less clonality.

As to this clone: What it binds is not known.

Resections took place in Japan or China from about 2014 to 2018. Two lung cancer pathologists independently confirmed each histologic diagnosis. Premalignant or tumor cells were enriched by macro-dissection after pathologic assessment. The germline CDR1 and CDR2 sequences are LNHDA and SQIVND (reference sequence). Trimming stripped 6 bases from V and 8 bases from J, with 16 bases between. This CDR3 spans 14 amino acids. This table comes from immunoSEQ multiplex PCR, and its TCRdb copy is limited to in-frame clones, with some not included. This table has tens of thousands of clones, approximately 79% appearing once.

The J gene is TRBJ1-4, the V gene TRBV19; D gene ambiguous. The sample comprised FFPE invasive lung adenocarcinoma tissue. This sequence originates from a person between 55 and 69 years old with lung adenocarcinoma. CDR3 amino acids: CASSTTWKGEKLFF. For the CDR3, the DNA is TGTGCCAGTAGCACGACATGGAAAGGGGAAAAACTGTTTTTT.